This is a list of T cell receptor beta chains from one sample in a study of shared clonotypes between healthy human individuals. Assay: immunoSEQ multiplex PCR; the TCRdb copy retains only in-frame clones and omits some. Of 550,000 to 700,000 clones in the sample, less than 80% are singletons; the top ten hold around 1.8%. The source material was memory CD4+ T cells sorted from blood. The receptors stem from a woman younger than 45 in good health. Both conserved end residues are part of each CDR3. A D gene is named only where the DNA matches it firmly. Only part of the rows carry a size: once, few, many, or a class if the clone is expanded.

D	V	J	size	DNA	CDR3
.	TRBV5-5	TRBJ2-2	.	TGTGCCAGCACCCCTTTCGGCGGTGGGCTCACCGGGGAGCTGTTTTTT	CASTPFGGGLTGELFF
.	TRBV2	TRBJ1-5	once	TGTGCCAGCAGTGAAGTCCAGGGAGGCAATCAGCCCCAGCATTTT	CASSEVQGGNQPQHF
TRBD2	TRBV28	TRBJ2-7	.	TGTGCCAGCAGCCAAGCTAGCGGGGGAACCTACGAGCAGTACTTC	CASSQASGGTYEQYF
.	TRBV28	TRBJ1-5	.	TGTGCCAGCAGTTTGGGGGGGACGAAAAATCAGCCCCAGCATTTT	CASSLGGTKNQPQHF
TRBD2	TRBV9	TRBJ2-3	.	TGTGCCAGCAGCGTAGTCGGTAGCGGGCTGACAGATACGCAGTATTTT	CASSVVGSGLTDTQYF
.	TRBV6-5	TRBJ2-6	.	TGTGCCAGCAGTCCAGGGGTGGCAGGGGCCAACGTCCTGACTTTC	CASSPGVAGANVLTF
TRBD1	TRBV2	TRBJ2-7	.	TGTGCCAGCGAGGGGGCATCTTACGAGCAGTACTTC	CASEGASYEQYF
.	TRBV2	TRBJ1-2	many	TGTGCCAGCAGTGTCGACCAATCGGCGGGCGGCTACACCTTC	CASSVDQSAGGYTF
TRBD1	TRBV29-1	TRBJ2-7	few	TGCAGCGTTTCCGCCGGGACAGAATACGAGCAGTACTTC	CSVSAGTEYEQYF
.	TRBV10-3	TRBJ1-5	few	TGTGCCATCAGTGCAGGGGATCAGCCCCAGCATTTT	CAISAGDQPQHF
TRBD2	TRBV11-2	TRBJ2-2	once	TGTGCCAGCAGCCCGAAGGGACTAGCGGGAAAGTACGGGGAGCTGTTTTTT	CASSPKGLAGKYGELFF
TRBD1	TRBV19	TRBJ2-1	.	TGTGCCAGTAGTAGACAGGGGAATGAGCAGTTCTTC	CASSRQGNEQFF
.	TRBV7-8	TRBJ2-3	few	TGTGCCAGCCGCAGGGACTCCGATACGCAGTATTTT	CASRRDSDTQYF
TRBD1	TRBV4-2	TRBJ1-5	.	TGTGCCAGCAGCTTGAGCACAGGGGGCAGAAATCAGCCCCAGCATTTT	CASSLSTGGRNQPQHF
TRBD1	TRBV19	TRBJ1-5	.	TGTGCCAGTAGTATTCAGGGGGGCAATCAGCCCCAGCATTTT	CASSIQGGNQPQHF
.	TRBV2	TRBJ1-3	.	TGTGCCAGCAGTGTAGTGAAGAGAGCTGTTGGAAACACCATATATTTT	CASSVVKRAVGNTIYF
TRBD1	TRBV28	TRBJ2-7	.	TGTGCCAGCAGTCCCAGGGACAGGATATTGCTCGAGCAGTACTTC	CASSPRDRILLEQYF
.	TRBV2	TRBJ1-5	.	TGTGCCAGCAGCGAGACAGAGGATCAGCCCCAGCATTTT	CASSETEDQPQHF
TRBD1	TRBV4-1	TRBJ1-3	.	TGCGCCAGCAGCCAGGCACAGGGGATTGAGGGTCTCGCTGGAAACACCATATATTTT	CASSQAQGIEGLAGNTIYF
.	TRBV19	TRBJ1-2	few	TGTGCCAGTAGCCCCCGAGGGCCCGGCTACACCTTC	CASSPRGPGYTF
TRBD2	TRBV5-8	TRBJ2-1	.	TGTGCCAGCAGCTACCACAGGGGACTAGCGGGTTACAATGAGCAGTTCTTC	CASSYHRGLAGYNEQFF
TRBD2	TRBV9	TRBJ2-3	.	TGTGCCAGCAGCGTTAGAGGACTAGCGGGAGTCGGGGACACAGATACGCAGTATTTT	CASSVRGLAGVGDTDTQYF
.	TRBV7-2	TRBJ1-1	.	TGTGCCAGCTCTGGGGGACGTAACACTGAAGCTTTCTTT	CASSGGRNTEAFF
TRBD1	TRBV5-1	TRBJ2-3	many	TGCGCCAGCAGCGCCGGACAGGGTGATATGGATACGCAGTATTTT	CASSAGQGDMDTQYF
TRBD1	TRBV7-9	TRBJ1-4	.	TGTGCCAGCAGCCGGACAGGGGAAGAAAAACTGTTTTTT	CASSRTGEEKLFF
.	TRBV2	TRBJ1-1	.	TGTGCCAGCCGCGAATATTATTTACAAGACACTGAAGCTTTCTTT	CASREYYLQDTEAFF
.	TRBV18	TRBJ1-5	.	TGTGCCAGCTCACCGGTCCAGGGGACGGACCAGCCCCAGCATTTT	CASSPVQGTDQPQHF
TRBD1	TRBV28	TRBJ2-7	.	TGTGCCAGCAGGAATAGGACAGGGCCCCACGAGCAGTACTTC	CASRNRTGPHEQYF
.	TRBV13	TRBJ2-7	.	TGTGCCAGCAGCACCCCGACCAGGGTGGGGGAGCAGTACTTC	CASSTPTRVGEQYF
.	TRBV4-1	TRBJ2-1	.	TGCGCCAGCAGCCAAGTCGGATACAGGGAGCAGTTCTTC	CASSQVGYREQFF
TRBD2	TRBV7-6	TRBJ2-1	few	TGTGCCAGCAGCTTAGCACAAGCGGGAGGGCCGGGTGAGCAGTTCTTC	CASSLAQAGGPGEQFF
.	TRBV11-2	TRBJ1-1	once	TGTGCCAGCAGCTCACTCGGGGAGGCTTTCTTT	CASSSLGEAFF
.	TRBV5-1	TRBJ2-3	.	TGCGCCAGCAGCTTGGCCAAGGGGGCGACTAGCGTCGATACGCAGTATTTT	CASSLAKGATSVDTQYF
TRBD2	TRBV9	TRBJ2-3	.	TGTGCCAGCAGCGCTAAAGCGGGATACACAGATACGCAGTATTTT	CASSAKAGYTDTQYF
.	TRBV5-1	TRBJ1-1	.	TGCGCCAGCAGCCCCCAGGGGAACGCTGAAGCTTTCTTT	CASSPQGNAEAFF
TRBD1	TRBV5-5	TRBJ2-7	.	TGTGCCAGCAGCTTGTTAGACAGGGGGTCCTACGAGCAGTACTTC	CASSLLDRGSYEQYF
TRBD2	TRBV6-6	TRBJ2-7	.	TGTGCCAGCAGTTATACTAGCGCCTCCTACGAGCAGTACTTC	CASSYTSASYEQYF
.	TRBV2	TRBJ1-1	.	TGTGCCAGCAGGGGGGGCGCTGAAGCTTTCTTT	CASRGGAEAFF
.	TRBV5-3	TRBJ1-2	.	TGTGCCAGAAGCCCCTGGTCCTATGGCTACACCTTC	CARSPWSYGYTF
.	TRBV15	TRBJ1-5	.	TGTGCCACCCGGGCTTTCAAAGGGACTAATCAGCCCCAGCATTTT	CATRAFKGTNQPQHF
.	TRBV7-3	TRBJ2-3	.	TGTGCCAGCAGCCGATTGGGGCAGGGCACAGATACGCAGTATTTT	CASSRLGQGTDTQYF
.	TRBV18	TRBJ2-7	many	TGTGCCAGCTCACCAAACTTCTACGAGCAGTACTTC	CASSPNFYEQYF
TRBD2	TRBV28	TRBJ2-7	.	TGTGCCAGCAACTCTCTAGCGGGAGATCGCGAGCAGTACTTC	CASNSLAGDREQYF
TRBD1	TRBV5-1	TRBJ1-1	.	TGCGCCAGCAGCTGGACAGGGGAGGCCACTGAAGCTTTCTTT	CASSWTGEATEAFF
.	TRBV19	TRBJ2-7	once	TGTGCCAGTAGCGGGTACTACGAGCAGTACTTC	CASSGYYEQYF
.	TRBV28	TRBJ1-3	.	TGTGCCAGCAGCCAGATTCAGGGATTCTTCCTCCACACCATATATTTT	CASSQIQGFFLHTIYF